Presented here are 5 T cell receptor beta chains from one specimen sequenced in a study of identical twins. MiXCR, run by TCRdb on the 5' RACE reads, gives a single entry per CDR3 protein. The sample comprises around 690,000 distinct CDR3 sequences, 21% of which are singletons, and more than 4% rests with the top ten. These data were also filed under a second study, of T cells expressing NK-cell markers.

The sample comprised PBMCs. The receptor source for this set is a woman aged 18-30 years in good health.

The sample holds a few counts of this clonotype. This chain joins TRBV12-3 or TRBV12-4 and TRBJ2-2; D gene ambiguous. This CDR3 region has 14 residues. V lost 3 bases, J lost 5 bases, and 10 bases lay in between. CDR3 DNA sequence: TGTGCCAGCAGTTTCCGCCTATCTACCGGGGAGCTGTTTTTT. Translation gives CASSFRLSTGELFF.

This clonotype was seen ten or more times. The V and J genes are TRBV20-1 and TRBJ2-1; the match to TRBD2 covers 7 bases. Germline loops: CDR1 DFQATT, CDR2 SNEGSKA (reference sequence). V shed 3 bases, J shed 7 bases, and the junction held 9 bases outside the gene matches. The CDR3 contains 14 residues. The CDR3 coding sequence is TGCAGTGCTAGTGGCAGCGGGAAGCTTAATGAGCAGTTCTTC. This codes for CSASGSGKLNEQFF.

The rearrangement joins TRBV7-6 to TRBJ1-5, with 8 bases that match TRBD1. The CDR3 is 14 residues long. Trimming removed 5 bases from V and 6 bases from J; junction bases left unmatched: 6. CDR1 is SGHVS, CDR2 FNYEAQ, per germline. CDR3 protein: CASSDGQGFQPQHF. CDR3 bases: TGTGCCAGCAGCGATGGACAGGGCTTTCAGCCCCAGCATTTT.

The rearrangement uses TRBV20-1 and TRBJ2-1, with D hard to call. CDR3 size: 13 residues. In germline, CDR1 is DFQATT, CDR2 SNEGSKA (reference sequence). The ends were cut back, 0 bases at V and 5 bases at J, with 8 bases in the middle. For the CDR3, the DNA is TGCAGTGCTAGAGAGGCTACCAACAATGAGCAGTTCTTC. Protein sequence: CSAREATNNEQFF.

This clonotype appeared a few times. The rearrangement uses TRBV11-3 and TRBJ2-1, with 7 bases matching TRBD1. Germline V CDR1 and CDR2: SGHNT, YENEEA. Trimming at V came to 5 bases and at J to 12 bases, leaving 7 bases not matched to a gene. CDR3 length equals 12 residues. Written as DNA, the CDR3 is TGTGCCAGCAGCCAGAGGGGGCGCGCGCAGTTCTTC. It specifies CASSQRGRAQFF.